What follows is one T cell receptor (beta chain) and its context. TCR beta was sequenced from blood CD8+ and CD4+ T cells. CDR3 length: 11 residues. Trimming removed 0 bases from V and 8 bases from J, with 3 bases in between. CDR1 SEHNR and CDR2 FQNEAQ come from the germline V gene (reference sequence). The authors reverse transcribed roughly 0.5 to 1 ug RNA with random hexamers. TCRdb re-derived calls from the immunoSEQ multiplex PCR reads in MiXCR, one entry per CDR3 protein. The sample lists about 140,000 distinct CDR3 sequences; over 90% were seen once. The record originates from a study of CD8 T cells in Susac syndrome.

This chain connects TRBV7-9 to TRBJ2-3; D is undetermined. The sample consisted of CD4+ T cells from PBMCs. The sequence was collected from a human donor with Susac syndrome. The CDR3 sequence is CASSLASTQYF. The CDR3 DNA reads as TGTGCCAGCAGCTTAGCGAGTACGCAGTATTTT.